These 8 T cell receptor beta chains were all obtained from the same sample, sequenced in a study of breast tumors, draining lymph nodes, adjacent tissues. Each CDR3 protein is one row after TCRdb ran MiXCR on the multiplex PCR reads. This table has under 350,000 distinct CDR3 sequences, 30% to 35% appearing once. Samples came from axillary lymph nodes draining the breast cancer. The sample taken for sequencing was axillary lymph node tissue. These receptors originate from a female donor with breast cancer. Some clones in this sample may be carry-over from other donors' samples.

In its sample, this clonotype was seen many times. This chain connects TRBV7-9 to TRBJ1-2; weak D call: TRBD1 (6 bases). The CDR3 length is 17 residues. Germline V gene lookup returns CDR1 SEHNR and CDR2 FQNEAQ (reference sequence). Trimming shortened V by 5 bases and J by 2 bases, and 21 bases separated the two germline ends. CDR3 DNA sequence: TGTGCCAGCAGCCCCCCCTCTCTGACAGGAGTCAACTATGGCTACACCTTC. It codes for CASSPPSLTGVNYGYTF.

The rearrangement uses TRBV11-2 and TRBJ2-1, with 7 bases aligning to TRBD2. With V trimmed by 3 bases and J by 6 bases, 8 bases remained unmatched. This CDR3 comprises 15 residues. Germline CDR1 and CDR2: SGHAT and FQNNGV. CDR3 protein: CASSFVGTKGNEQFF. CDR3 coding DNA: TGTGCCAGCAGCTTTGTTGGGACTAAGGGCAATGAGCAGTTCTTC.

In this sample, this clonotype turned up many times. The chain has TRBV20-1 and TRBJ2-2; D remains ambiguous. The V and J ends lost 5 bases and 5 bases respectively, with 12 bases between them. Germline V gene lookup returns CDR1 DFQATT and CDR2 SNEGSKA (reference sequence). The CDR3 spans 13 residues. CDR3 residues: CSARAWRTGELFF. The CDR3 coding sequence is TGCAGTGCTCGGGCGTGGCGGACCGGGGAGCTGTTTTTT.

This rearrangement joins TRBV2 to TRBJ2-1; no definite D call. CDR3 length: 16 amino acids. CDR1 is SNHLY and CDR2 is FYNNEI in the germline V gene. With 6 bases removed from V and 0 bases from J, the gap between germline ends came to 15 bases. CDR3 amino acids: CASSAAPGRSYNEQFF. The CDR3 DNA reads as TGTGCCAGCAGCGCTGCCCCGGGTCGCTCCTACAATGAGCAGTTCTTC.

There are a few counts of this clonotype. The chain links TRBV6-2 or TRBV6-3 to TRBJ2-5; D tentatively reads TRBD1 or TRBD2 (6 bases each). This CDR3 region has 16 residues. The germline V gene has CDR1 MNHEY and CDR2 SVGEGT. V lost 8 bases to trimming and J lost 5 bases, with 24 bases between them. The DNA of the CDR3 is TGTGCCAGCCTAAGGGGGGAGCGCACCCAGAGGGAGACCCAGTACTTC. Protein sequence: CASLRGERTQRETQYF.

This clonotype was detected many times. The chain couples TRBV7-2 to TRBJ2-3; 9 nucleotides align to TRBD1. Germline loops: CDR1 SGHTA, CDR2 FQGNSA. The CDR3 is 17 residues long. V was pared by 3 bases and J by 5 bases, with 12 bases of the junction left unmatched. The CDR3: CASSFMGDREGGDTQYF. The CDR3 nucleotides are TGTGCCAGCAGCTTCATGGGGGACAGGGAAGGGGGAGATACGCAGTATTTT.

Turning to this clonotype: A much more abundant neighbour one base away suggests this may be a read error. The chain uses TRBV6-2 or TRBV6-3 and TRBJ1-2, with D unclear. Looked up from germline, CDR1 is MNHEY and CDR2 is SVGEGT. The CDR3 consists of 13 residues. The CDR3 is CASGYPESKGYTF. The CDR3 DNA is TGTGCCAGCGGTTACCCTGAGTCTAAGGGCTACACCTTC.

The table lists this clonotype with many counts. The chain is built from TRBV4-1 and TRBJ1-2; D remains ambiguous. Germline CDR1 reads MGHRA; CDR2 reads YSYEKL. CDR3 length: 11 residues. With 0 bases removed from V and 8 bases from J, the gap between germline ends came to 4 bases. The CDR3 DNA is TGCGCCAGCAGCCAAGATGGGGGCTACACCTTC. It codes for CASSQDGGYTF.